This T cell receptor (beta chain) was found in a study of blood T cell repertoires in COVID-19. Germline V gene data show CDR1 as SGHTA and CDR2 as FQGNSA. Germline trimming cut 5 bases from V and 1 base from J; bases unmatched to any gene: 14. The CDR3 has 18 amino acids. Clones were read by immunoSEQ multiplex PCR, and TCRdb kept only the in-frame ones, dropping some. The sample consists of some 46,000 clones, 83% of them appearing once. The chain joins TRBV7-2 to TRBJ2-3; TRBD2 aligns across 8 bases. The source is a woman aged 80 or over with acute or convalescent COVID-19. The sequenced material came from peripheral blood. DNA of the CDR3: TGTGCCAGCAGCCTCGCGGGGGGCAACGGTCCTGGCACAGATACGCAGTATTTT. Translating it yields CASSLAGGNGPGTDTQYF. Combining the CDR3 with reference TRBV7-2 and TRBJ2-3 gives the whole variable domain GAGVSQSPSNKVTEKGKDVELRCDPISGHTALYWYRQSLGQGLEFLIYFQGNSAPDKSGLPSDRFSAERTGGSVSTLTIQRTQQEDSAVYLCASSLAGGNGPGTDTQYFGPGTRLTVL.